The sequence of this TCR beta chain was determined in a study of shared clonotypes between healthy human individuals. Comment on this clone: Its antigen is as yet unknown.

Study results and caveats: The expectation was that sequencing depth would affect clonotype sharing among donors. About 5% of naive CD4 clonotypes were shared across a few donors. Naive subsets typically showed greater estimated richness than memory subsets.

The test was conducted at deep level. Produced via immunoSEQ multiplex PCR; TCRdb's table is partial and in-frame only. This sample yields 2 million to 3 million clones, of which 80% to 95% are seen a single time; roughly 0.36% belongs to the top ten. This sequence was found in a man aged 18 to 30 in good health. Some clones in this sample may be carry-over from other donors' samples. Sequenced material: naive CD4+ T cells from PBMCs. Regarding subset: CD45RA+ positively selected.

Written as DNA, the CDR3 is TGTGCCAGCTCGGCCAACAGGGCAACTAATGAAAAACTGTTTTTT. Translation: CASSANRATNEKLFF. The J gene is TRBJ1-4, the V gene TRBV18, with TRBD1 as a possible D gene (6 bases). The CDR3 consists of 15 residues. Trimming took 6 bases from V and 0 from J, leaving 11 bases between them. Germline assignment: CDR1 KGHSH and CDR2 LQKENI.